Each of the 20 T cell receptor beta chains below was sequenced from the same sample in a study of T cell responses to AZD1222 COVID-19 vaccine (dated by TCRdb to the early 2020s). Library preparation was by the immunoSEQ multiplex PCR assay. The clones in this table, taken by TCRdb from immuneACCESS, are in-frame only. Not every clone is retained; where verified, under half of the shortfall comes from an unresolved V gene, and the cause of the rest is unknown. This sample gives roughly 44,000 clones in total; around 80% of them show up just once. The ten biggest clones cover roughly half of the sample. Interpreted using the paper, the time point label stands for: baseline before first vaccination. The sequencing used peripheral blood, collected on day 0 of AZD1222 vaccination. These receptors were collected from an adult in good health.

The rearrangement joins TRBV7-8 to TRBJ1-1, with 8 bases fitting TRBD1. This CDR3 region has 15 residues. Per the germline V gene, CDR1 is SGHVS and CDR2 is FQNEAQ. Trimming cost V 5 bases and J 6 bases; bases outside gene matches: 11. The CDR3 DNA sequence: TGTGCCAGCAGCGCCCGACAGGGGTATGGGTCTGAAGCTTTCTTT. It codes for CASSARQGYGSEAFF.

The V gene is TRBV19, the J gene TRBJ1-5; TRBD1 might be the D (5 bases). CDR1 is LNHDA and CDR2 is SQIVND in the germline V gene (reference sequence). The CDR3 extends over 14 amino acids. The V gene lost 5 bases and the J gene lost 7 bases, with 15 bases spanning the gap. Here the CDR3 DNA reads TGTGCCAGTAGTCTCGGGACTCGGAAACAGCCCCAGCATTTT. This encodes CASSLGTRKQPQHF.

The sample holds a few counts of this clone. The rearrangement uses TRBV3-1 (or the pseudogene TRBV3-2) and TRBJ2-3; 11 nucleotides align to TRBD2. Germline CDR1 reads LGHDT; CDR2 reads YNNKEL (reference sequence). The CDR3 length is 17 residues. The V gene end was trimmed by 4 bases and the J gene end by 2 bases; junction bases not matched to a gene: 8. The CDR3 bases are TGTGCCAGCAGCCTTAGTTTGACTAGCGGGACCACAGATACGCAGTATTTT. It specifies CASSLSLTSGTTDTQYF.

V is TRBV28 and J is TRBJ1-4, with a weak D call TRBD1 (6 bases). This CDR3 contains 14 residues. Germline-derived CDR1 and CDR2 are MDHEN and SYDVKM. V shed 6 bases and J shed 7 bases, with 15 bases lying between them. CDR3 bases: TGTGCCAGCAGGCCCGGGACATGGAGTGAAAAACTGTTTTTT. Translating gives CASRPGTWSEKLFF.

This clone was seen just once. The chain couples TRBV19 to TRBJ2-3; D is unresolved. This CDR3 is 14 amino acids long. Germline V gene data show CDR1 as LNHDA and CDR2 as SQIVND (reference sequence). Trimming stripped 3 bases from V and 8 bases from J, with 15 bases between. CDR3 DNA: TGTGCCAGTAGTATTGGATCGCCGACTGGTACGCAGTATTTT. Translated: CASSIGSPTGTQYF.

J is TRBJ2-7 and V is TRBV20-1; a possible D gene is TRBD2 (5 bases). The CDR3 has 12 residues. V was clipped by 3 bases and J by 3 bases, with 9 bases between them. Germline lookup yields CDR1 DFQATT and CDR2 SNEGSKA (reference sequence). Written as DNA, the CDR3 is TGCAGTGCTAGTAGAGGGTTCTACGAGCAGTACTTC. Amino acids: CSASRGFYEQYF.

This clone was observed a handful of times. The chain combines TRBV2 with TRBJ1-1; no clear D. Germline CDR1 SNHLY, CDR2 FYNNEI. The CDR3 extends over 15 amino acids. Trimming removed 0 bases at V and 0 bases at J, with 8 bases between. This CDR3 reads CASSEAYGMNTEAFF. Written as DNA, the CDR3 is TGTGCCAGCAGTGAAGCGTACGGCATGAACACTGAAGCTTTCTTT.

This chain uses TRBV4-1 with TRBJ1-6, with D perhaps matching TRBD1 (6 bases). CDR1 and CDR2 from the germline V gene are MGHRA and YSYEKL. Trimming left V 2 bases short and J 6 bases short, with 11 bases between. There are 15 residues in the CDR3. CDR3 sequence reads: CASSQWIQGNSPLHF. The CDR3 DNA reads TGCGCCAGCAGCCAATGGATACAGGGTAATTCACCCCTCCACTTT.

V usage is TRBV18 and J usage is TRBJ2-3; D gene ambiguous. Trimming took 2 bases from V and 5 from J, leaving 2 bases between them. Germline CDR1 KGHSH, CDR2 LQKENI. The CDR3 is 11 amino acids. In DNA, the CDR3 is TGTGCCAGCTCACCAGGAGATACGCAGTATTTT. Its translation: CASSPGDTQYF.

This rearrangement joins TRBV27 to TRBJ2-1; TRBD2 agrees at 12 bases. The V and J ends lost 6 bases and 6 bases, in that order; junction bases with no gene match: 3. The germline V gene has CDR1 MNHEY and CDR2 SMNVEV (reference sequence). This CDR3 has 14 amino acids. CDR3 in amino acids: CASRLAGGPNEQFF. The CDR3 coding sequence is TGTGCCAGCAGGCTAGCGGGAGGGCCCAATGAGCAGTTCTTC.

This chain connects TRBV6-5 to TRBJ2-3; D remains ambiguous. Germline V lookup: CDR1 MNHEY, CDR2 SVGAGI. Trimming shortened V by 0 bases and J by 2 bases, and 9 bases separated the two germline ends. The CDR3 sequence is 15 residues long. The CDR3 is CASSYSKRATDTQYF. Here the CDR3 DNA reads TGTGCCAGCAGTTACTCAAAACGAGCCACAGATACGCAGTATTTT.

The chain carries TRBV27 and TRBJ2-2; the D is unclear. CDR1 MNHEY and CDR2 SMNVEV come from the germline V gene (reference sequence). The ends were cut back, 2 bases at V and 6 bases at J, with 7 bases in the middle. The CDR3 consists of 13 residues. CDR3 region: CASSLISAGELFF. CDR3 sequence (DNA): TGTGCCAGCAGTTTAATCTCGGCCGGGGAGCTGTTTTTT.

This clone appeared once. The chain joins TRBV9 to TRBJ1-4; D unresolved. The CDR3 spans 14 residues. The V gene lost 2 bases and the J gene lost 3 bases, with 8 bases spanning the gap. Germline V gene lookup returns CDR1 SGDLS and CDR2 YYNGEE. The CDR3 here is CASSVGGPNEKLFF. CDR3 DNA: TGTGCCAGCAGCGTCGGCGGGCCTAATGAAAAACTGTTTTTT.

V usage is TRBV2 and J usage is TRBJ2-1, with D hard to call. V lost 2 bases to trimming and J lost 9 bases, with 14 bases between them. This CDR3 spans 14 amino acids. Germline V CDR1 and CDR2: SNHLY, FYNNEI. The CDR3 coding sequence is TGTGCCAGCAGTGAAAGGGCTTTTATCCCTGAGCAGTTCTTC. Translation: CASSERAFIPEQFF.

The chain links TRBV5-4 to TRBJ2-7; D may be TRBD1 (6 bases). The CDR3 has 14 residues. Germline V gene lookup returns CDR1 SGHNT and CDR2 YYREEE (reference sequence). V dropped 4 bases and J dropped 1 base, with 12 bases sitting between them. The CDR3 sequence: CASSRPDSSYEQYF. CDR3 nucleotide sequence: TGTGCCAGCAGCAGACCGGACAGTTCCTACGAGCAGTACTTC.

The chain links TRBV7-8 to TRBJ1-3; 7 bases fit TRBD1. Germline CDR1 reads SGHVS; CDR2 reads FQNEAQ. There are 15 residues in the CDR3. The V segment lost 5 bases and the J segment 3 bases; nucleotides outside the gene matches: 7. For the CDR3, the DNA is TGTGCCAGCAGCAAACTCGGGACAGTTGGAAACACCATATATTTT. It encodes CASSKLGTVGNTIYF.

This sequence joins TRBV7-9 and TRBJ2-4; TRBD2 is a possible D gene (5 bases). Trimming shortened V by 2 bases and J by 2 bases, and 10 bases separated the two germline ends. Looked up from germline, CDR1 is SEHNR and CDR2 is FQNEAQ (reference sequence). There are 15 residues in the CDR3. The CDR3 protein is CASSLSLGTKNIQYF. As DNA, the CDR3 is TGTGCCAGCAGCTTAAGCCTCGGGACCAAAAACATTCAGTACTTC.

The chain carries TRBV6-1 and TRBJ1-5; D gene unclear. The CDR3 contains 14 residues. V lost 3 bases to trimming and J lost 6 bases, with 12 bases between them. In germline, CDR1 is MNHNS, CDR2 SASEGT. DNA for the CDR3: TGTGCCAGCAGTGAGAATCCCACCATTCAGCCCCAGCATTTT. It yields the protein CASSENPTIQPQHF.

The rearrangement uses TRBV6-1 and TRBJ1-5; no definite D call. There are 11 residues in the CDR3. V shed 3 bases and J shed 7 bases, with 4 bases lying between them. Germline V gene data show CDR1 as MNHNS and CDR2 as SASEGT. DNA of the CDR3: TGTGCCAGCAGTGATTGGCAGCCCCAGCATTTT. It is translated as CASSDWQPQHF.

This clone was found a few times. The rearrangement joins TRBV9 to TRBJ1-3; no clear D gene. CDR3 length equals 13 residues. Germline V gene data show CDR1 as SGDLS and CDR2 as YYNGEE. The germline V and J ends were trimmed by 2 bases and 0 bases, with 3 bases remaining between them. This chain's CDR3 is CASSVRSGNTIYF. The DNA of the CDR3 is TGTGCCAGCAGCGTCCGCTCTGGAAACACCATATATTTT.